This TCR beta chain comes out of a study of shared clonotypes between healthy human individuals. Study-wide results and caveats: Having only a few donors restricted how much genetic and exposure-history diversity was captured. Researchers sampled only blood; tissue repertoires likely differ.

Of note for this clone: The antigen is unknown.

Every immunoSEQ plate was one replicate of a subset's evenly spread DNA. Template for every sorted-subset replicate PCR totaled approximately 0.2 ug DNA, 25,000 to 30,000 T cell genomes. The method was immunoSEQ multiplex PCR; TCRdb's version includes in-frame clones alone and lacks a portion of them. The table has about 2.1 million clones, under 95% seen once. This CDR3 has 18 amino acids. Germline V gene data show CDR1 as LNHNV and CDR2 as YYDKDF (reference sequence). V dropped 0 bases and J dropped 2; count of bases not matched to a gene: 7. As defined, naive CD8 cells were CD45RO-negative and positively selected for CCR7, with terminally differentiated effector memory CD45RA+ cells excluded.

Input material: naive CD8+ T cells from PBMCs. The source of this sequence is a man younger than 35 in good health. Some clones in this sample may be carry-over from other donors' samples. This chain links TRBV15 with TRBJ2-2, with 9 positions matching TRBD2. The CDR3 spells CATSRDAPSGINTGELFF. For the CDR3, the DNA is TGTGCCACCAGCAGAGATGCGCCTAGCGGGATCAACACCGGGGAGCTGTTTTTT.